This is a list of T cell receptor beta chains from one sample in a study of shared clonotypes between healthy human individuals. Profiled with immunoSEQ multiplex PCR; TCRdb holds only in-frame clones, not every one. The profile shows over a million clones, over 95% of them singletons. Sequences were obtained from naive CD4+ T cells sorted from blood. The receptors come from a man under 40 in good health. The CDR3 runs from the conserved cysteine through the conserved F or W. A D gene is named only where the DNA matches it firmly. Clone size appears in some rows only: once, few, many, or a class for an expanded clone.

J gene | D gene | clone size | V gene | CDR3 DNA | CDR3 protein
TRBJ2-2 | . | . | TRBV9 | TGTGCCAGCAGTGCGGTGGGAGGGGGCACCGGGGAGCTGTTTTTT | CASSAVGGGTGELFF
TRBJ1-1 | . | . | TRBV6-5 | TGTGCCAGCAGTTACCTTTCCGCAGGGAGGCCAACTGAAGCTTTCTTT | CASSYLSAGRPTEAFF
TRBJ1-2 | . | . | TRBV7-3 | TGTGCCAGCAGCGCCGCGATGGATGGCTACACCTTC | CASSAAMDGYTF
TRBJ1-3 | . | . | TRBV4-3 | TGCGCCAGCAGCCTTGACCCTCCTGGAAACACCATATATTTT | CASSLDPPGNTIYF
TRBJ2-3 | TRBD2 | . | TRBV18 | TGTGCCAGCTCACGCAGTAGCGGGAGGGCAGATACGCAGTATTTT | CASSRSSGRADTQYF
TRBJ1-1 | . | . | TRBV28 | TGTGCCAGCCTCGCCAGGGCTGAAGCTTTCTTT | CASLARAEAFF
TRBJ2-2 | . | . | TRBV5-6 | TGTGCCAGCAGCTTGGAGTGGAAGACGAACACCGGGGAGCTGTTTTTT | CASSLEWKTNTGELFF
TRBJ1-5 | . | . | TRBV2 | TGTGCCAGCAGTGAAGGGGGGAGTCAGCCCCAGCATTTT | CASSEGGSQPQHF
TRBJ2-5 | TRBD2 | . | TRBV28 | TGTGCCAGCAGTTTATTAGCGGGGCTCCAAGAGACCCAGTACTTC | CASSLLAGLQETQYF
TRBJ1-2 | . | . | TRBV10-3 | TGTGCCACCCTTAGTGGCGGGGCGGGCTATGGCTACACCTTC | CATLSGGAGYGYTF
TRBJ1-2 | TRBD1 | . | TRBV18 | TGTGCCAGTGCACAGGGACAGGGATATGGCTACACCTTC | CASAQGQGYGYTF
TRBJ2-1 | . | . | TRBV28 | TGTGCCAGCAGTTTCTCGGGGGTCTCCTACAATGAGCAGTTCTTC | CASSFSGVSYNEQFF
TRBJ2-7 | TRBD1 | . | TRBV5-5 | TGTGCCAGCAGCTTGAGGCCAGGGACAGGGCGGCACGAGCAGTACTTC | CASSLRPGTGRHEQYF
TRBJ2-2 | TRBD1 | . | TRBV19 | TGTGCCAGTAGGTTGGACAGGGTCGGCGGCGGGGAGCTGTTTTTT | CASRLDRVGGGELFF
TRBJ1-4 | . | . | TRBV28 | TGTGCCAGCAGGGGAATCGAAAAACTGTTTTTT | CASRGIEKLFF
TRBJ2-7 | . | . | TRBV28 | TGTGCCAGCAGCTCACAGGGCCACGAGCAGTACTTC | CASSSQGHEQYF
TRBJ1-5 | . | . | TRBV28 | TGTGCCAGCAGTTTAATGAATCAGCCCCAGCATTTT | CASSLMNQPQHF
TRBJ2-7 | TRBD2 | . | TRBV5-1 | TGCGCCAGCAGCGAGACTAGCGGGAGAGGATCTAACGAGCAGTACTTC | CASSETSGRGSNEQYF
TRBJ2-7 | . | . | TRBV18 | TGTGCCAGCTCACCCCGTACAGGAGCCCTCAGCTACGAGCAGTACTTC | CASSPRTGALSYEQYF
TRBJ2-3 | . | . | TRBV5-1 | TGCGCCAGCAGCTCCGGTCGGGTTTCGGCGGGGGATACGCAGTATTTT | CASSSGRVSAGDTQYF
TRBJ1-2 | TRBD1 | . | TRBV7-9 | TGTGCCAGCAGCTTACGGCAGGGGGCGGACTATGGCTACACCTTC | CASSLRQGADYGYTF
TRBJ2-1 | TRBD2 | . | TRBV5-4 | TGTGCCAGCAGGGTGACTAGCGGGAGAGACAATGAGCAGTTCTTC | CASRVTSGRDNEQFF
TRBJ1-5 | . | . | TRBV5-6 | TGTGCCAGCAGCTTGCGCCTGGGACATAGCAATCAGCCCCAGCATTTT | CASSLRLGHSNQPQHF
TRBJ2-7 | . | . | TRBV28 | TGTGCCAGCTTGGGTCTTCCCTACGAGCAGTACTTC | CASLGLPYEQYF
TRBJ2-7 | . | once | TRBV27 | TGTGCCAGCAGTTTAACGGGATCCTACGAGCAGTACTTC | CASSLTGSYEQYF
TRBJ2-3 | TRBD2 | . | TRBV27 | TGTGCCAGCAGTTTCCGAGAACTAGCGGGGGACAGCACAGATACGCAGTATTTT | CASSFRELAGDSTDTQYF
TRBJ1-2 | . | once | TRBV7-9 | TGTGCCAGCAGCTCAAGACTCAGGAGGCCTAACTATGGCTACACCTTC | CASSSRLRRPNYGYTF
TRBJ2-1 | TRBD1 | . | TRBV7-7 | TGTGCTAGCAGCCAGAACAGGGGCGGCGAGCAGTTCTTC | CASSQNRGGEQFF
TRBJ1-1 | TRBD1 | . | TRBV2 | TGTGCCAGCAGTCCCGGGGGACAGGGGGTTCCGAACACTGAAGCTTTCTTT | CASSPGGQGVPNTEAFF
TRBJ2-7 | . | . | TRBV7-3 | TGTGCCAGCAGCTTAATGGGGGTCAACTACGAGCAGTACTTC | CASSLMGVNYEQYF
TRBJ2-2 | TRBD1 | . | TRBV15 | TGTGCCACCAGCAGGCCCAGGACAGGGGATGACACCGGGGAGCTGTTTTTT | CATSRPRTGDDTGELFF
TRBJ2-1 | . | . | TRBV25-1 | TGTGCCAGCACACGGACATCCTACAATGAGCAGTTCTTC | CASTRTSYNEQFF
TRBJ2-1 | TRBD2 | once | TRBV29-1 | TGCAGCGTAGTCACCATTAGCGGGAGTATTTACAATGAGCAGTTCTTC | CSVVTISGSIYNEQFF
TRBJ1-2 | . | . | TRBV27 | TGTGCCAGCAGTTCCCCCACAGACGCCTATGGCTACACCTTC | CASSSPTDAYGYTF
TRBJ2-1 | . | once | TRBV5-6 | TGTGCCAGCAGCTCGGGGGACTACAATGAGCAGTTCTTC | CASSSGDYNEQFF
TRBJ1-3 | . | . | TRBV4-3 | TGCGCCAGCAGCCAAATTGAGGGACACACCATATATTTT | CASSQIEGHTIYF
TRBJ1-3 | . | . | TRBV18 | TGTGCCAGCTCACCTTCCCCCGCGGGGACCGGAAACACCATATATTTT | CASSPSPAGTGNTIYF
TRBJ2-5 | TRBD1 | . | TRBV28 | TGTGCCAGCAACGTAGACAGGGTTTTGCAAGAGACCCAGTACTTC | CASNVDRVLQETQYF
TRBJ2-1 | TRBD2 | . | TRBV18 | TGTGCCAGCTCACCCACTAGCGGGCTTCACAATGAGCAGTTCTTC | CASSPTSGLHNEQFF
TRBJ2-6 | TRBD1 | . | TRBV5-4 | TGTGCCAGCAGGCCCGGGACAGGGGGCGCAAGTGGGGCCAACGTCCTGACTTTC | CASRPGTGGASGANVLTF
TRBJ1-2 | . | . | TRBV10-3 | TGTGCCATCAGTGAAAAGGGGAACTATGGCTACACCTTC | CAISEKGNYGYTF
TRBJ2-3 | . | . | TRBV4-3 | TGCGCCAGCAGCCAAGTGGGGGCAGGGGTAAGAGATACGCAGTATTTT | CASSQVGAGVRDTQYF
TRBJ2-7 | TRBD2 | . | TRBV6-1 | TGTGCCAGCACCGGACTAGCGTTGGGCTGGGAGCAGTACTTC | CASTGLALGWEQYF
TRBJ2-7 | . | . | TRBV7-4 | TGTGCCAGCATAAGAGTTCCGAACTACGAGCAGTACTTC | CASIRVPNYEQYF
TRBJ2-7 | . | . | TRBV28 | TGTGCCAGCAGTTTGGCGGGGAAGGGCTCCTACGAGCAGTACTTC | CASSLAGKGSYEQYF
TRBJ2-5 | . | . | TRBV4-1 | TGCGCCAGCAGCCAAGCACTAGTGGAGGAGACCCAGTACTTC | CASSQALVEETQYF
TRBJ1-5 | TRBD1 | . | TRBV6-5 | TGTGCCAGCAGTTACTATCTCCCCAGGGGGAATCAGCCCCAGCATTTT | CASSYYLPRGNQPQHF
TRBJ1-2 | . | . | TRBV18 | TGTGCCAGCTCACCAGTCGATCCGGTGCCGACGTTAGCTAACTATGGCTACACCTTC | CASSPVDPVPTLANYGYTF
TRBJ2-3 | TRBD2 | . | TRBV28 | TGTGCCAGCAGGGGGACTAGCGGGAGTAGGGCAGATACGCAGTATTTT | CASRGTSGSRADTQYF
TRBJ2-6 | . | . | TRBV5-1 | TGCGCCAGCAGCTCCCAAGTGAGGACAGCGCTCTCTGGGGCCAACGTCCTGACTTTC | CASSSQVRTALSGANVLTF
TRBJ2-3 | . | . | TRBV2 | TGTGCCAGCATATTAGGGGGGACACCGGTACCCACAGATACGCAGTATTTT | CASILGGTPVPTDTQYF
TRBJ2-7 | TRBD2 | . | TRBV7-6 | TGTGCCAGCAGCTTAGGGACTAGCCCACCCTACGAGCAGTACTTC | CASSLGTSPPYEQYF
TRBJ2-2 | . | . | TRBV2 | TGTGCCAGCAACCTCCAGGGATCCGGGGAGCTGTTTTTT | CASNLQGSGELFF
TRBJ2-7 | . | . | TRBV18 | TGTGCCAGCTCCGGAAATACGCCCTACGAGCAGTACTTC | CASSGNTPYEQYF
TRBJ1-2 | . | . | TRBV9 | TGTGCCAGCAGCGTAGTCGGGGGGAACTATGGCTACACCTTC | CASSVVGGNYGYTF